This note documents a single T cell receptor (beta chain) sequence. The TCR beta repertoire was assessed by survey-level immunoSEQ sequencing. Sequenced by immunoSEQ multiplex PCR; TCRdb stores in-frame clones only, minus some. There are nearly 70,000 clones in the sample; 93% occur only once, and approximately 4.4% lies in the top ten. The CDR3 contains 10 residues. From germline, CDR1 is GTSNPN and CDR2 SVGIG (reference sequence). Trimming shortened V by 3 bases and J by 8 bases, and 5 bases separated the two germline ends. This TCR derives from a man aged 35 to 55 with rheumatoid arthritis. The chain carries TRBV30 and TRBJ2-1; D unresolved. Sequenced: PBMCs. CDR3: CAWSLDEQFF. The DNA for the CDR3 is TGTGCCTGGAGCTTGGATGAGCAGTTCTTC. The full variable domain, in which reference TRBV30 and TRBJ2-1 provide the parts outside the CDR3, is SQTIHQWPATLVQPVGSPLSLECTVEGTSNPNLYWYRQAAGRGLQLLFYSVGIGQISSEVPQNLSASRPQDRQFILSSKKLLLSDSGFYLCAWSLDEQFFGPGTRLTVL.